This TCR beta chain came from a study of T cell repertoires in cytomegalovirus infection. The wider study: From public TCR beta signatures came an indication of both CMV infection and matching HLA type. General study points: What dominated the ex vivo response were HLA-C-restricted CMV-specific TCR beta clonotypes.

A single record per CDR3 protein comes from TCRdb applying MiXCR to the reads. Here the sample spans some 700,000 distinct CDR3 sequences, 35% to 45% being singletons. V was cut by 6 bases and J by 5 bases, with 9 bases left in between. The CDR3 runs 12 residues. CDR1 SGHTA and CDR2 FQGNSA come from the germline V gene. In its sample, this clonotype was seen many times. Its antigen is undetermined. This chain links TRBV7-2 with TRBJ2-3; D might be TRBD2 (6 bases). The sequencing input was PBMCs. The source of this sequence is a human donor in good health (CMV status not recorded). Some clones in this sample may be carry-over from other donors' samples. CDR3 protein: CASRPGGDTQYF. The CDR3 coding sequence is TGTGCCAGCAGACCCGGGGGAGATACGCAGTATTTT. Full variable domain (rest looked up from reference TRBV7-2 and TRBJ2-3): GAGVSQSPSNKVTEKGKDVELRCDPISGHTALYWYRQSLGQGLEFLIYFQGNSAPDKSGLPSDRFSAERTGGSVSTLTIQRTQQEDSAVYLCASRPGGDTQYFGPGTRLTVL.